This T cell receptor (beta chain) was recorded in a study of T cells expressing NK-cell markers. This CDR3 has 15 residues. CDR1 and CDR2 (germline): SGHRS, YFSETQ. Reprocessing the 5' RACE reads, TCRdb reports a single entry for every CDR3 protein and omits DNA. This listing includes about 550,000 distinct CDR3 sequences. This sequence joins TRBV5-1 and TRBJ2-7; the D call of TRBD1 rests on TCRdb alone, since no DNA is present to check it. Sequencing was carried out using blood T cells: a sorted CD56 or NKG2C T cell subset, CD4+ or CD8+ T cells, or bulk PBMC T cells (not recorded which). The TCR was taken from a man aged 18 to 30 in good health. The CDR3 loop is CASTRGGGLNYEQYF.